These 9 T cell receptor beta chains originate from one sample sequenced in a study of CD8 T cells in ankylosing spondylitis. Findings of the study overall: Typical of ankylosing spondylitis blood, it appeared, was a TCR beta motif of 7 or 8 highly homologous variants.

TCRdb re-called the 5' RACE reads with MiXCR, one entry per CDR3 protein. The table has some 700,000 distinct CDR3 sequences, roughly 19% seen once. The antigens for these receptors are not known. The specimen sequenced was blood, either unsorted or a sorted T cell fraction (not recorded which). These receptors were obtained from a male donor with ankylosing spondylitis.

The table lists this clonotype with a few counts. The genes are TRBV24-1 and TRBJ2-3; D is perhaps TRBD1 (5 bases). V was pared by 3 bases and J by 9 bases, with 9 bases between. Germline CDR1 reads KGHDR; CDR2 reads SFDVKD. The CDR3 length is 12 residues. The chain's CDR3 is CATSDPPGTQYF. DNA of the CDR3: TGTGCCACCAGTGATCCCCCAGGGACGCAGTATTTT.

In this sample, this clonotype turned up a few times. The V call is TRBV5-4, the J call TRBJ1-2; TRBD1 might be the D (6 bases). Germline V gene data show CDR1 as SGHNT and CDR2 as YYREEE (reference sequence). The CDR3 spans 14 residues. V gave up 4 bases and J gave up 4 bases, with 14 bases separating them. Here the CDR3 reads CASSLDRNPYGYTF. The CDR3 DNA reads TGTGCCAGCAGCCTCGACAGGAACCCCTATGGCTACACCTTC.

The CDR3 bases are TGCGCCAGCAGCCCCTCTAGGGACAGTCACTACGAGCAGTACTTC. Its protein is CASSPSRDSHYEQYF. This chain links TRBV4-1 with TRBJ2-7; 7 bases are shared with TRBD1. CDR3 length: 15 amino acids. V lost 4 bases and J lost 3; bases outside the gene matches: 9. CDR1 and CDR2 (germline): MGHRA, YSYEKL.

This chain links TRBV15 with TRBJ2-1, with no clear D. Trimming removed 1 base at V and 0 bases at J, with 10 bases between. CDR3 length equals 16 residues. The germline V gene encodes CDR1 LNHNV and CDR2 YYDKDF (reference sequence). The CDR3 reads CATSRVETSSYNEQFF. The DNA of the CDR3 is TGTGCCACCAGCAGAGTAGAGACGAGCTCCTACAATGAGCAGTTCTTC.

At least ten counts were recorded for this clonotype. The chain employs TRBV15 and TRBJ2-2, with TRBD2 matching over 11 bases. V gave up 0 bases and J gave up 7 bases; unmatched junction bases: 7. There are 17 residues in the CDR3. Looked up from germline, CDR1 is LNHNV and CDR2 is YYDKDF (reference sequence). This CDR3 reads CATSRDSLAGGDGELFF. The DNA of the CDR3 is TGTGCCACCAGCAGAGATAGCCTAGCGGGAGGTGACGGGGAGCTGTTTTTT.

In its sample, this clonotype was seen a few times. J is TRBJ2-1 and V is TRBV7-2; 8 bases align to TRBD2. Trimming removed 5 bases from V and 6 bases from J; junction bases left unmatched: 6. CDR3 length: 14 amino acids. Germline V lookup: CDR1 SGHTA, CDR2 FQGNSA. For the CDR3, the DNA is TGTGCCAGCAGCGACGGACTAGCCGCCAATGAGCAGTTCTTC. Encoded protein: CASSDGLAANEQFF.

This clonotype came up many times. This chain uses TRBV5-1 with TRBJ2-7; possibly TRBD2 for D (5 bases). This CDR3 spans 15 amino acids. Germline CDR1 is SGHRS and CDR2 is YFSETQ. Trimming removed 2 bases at V and 0 bases at J, with 12 bases between. Here the CDR3 reads CASSLTGIDSYEQYF. CDR3 bases: TGCGCCAGCAGCTTAACGGGAATAGACTCCTACGAGCAGTACTTC. Looking up the rest from reference TRBV5-1 and TRBJ2-7 gives the full variable domain: KAGVTQTPRYLIKTRGQQVTLSCSPISGHRSVSWYQQTPGQGLQFLFEYFSETQRNKGNFPGRFSGRQFSNSRSEMNVSTLELGDSALYLCASSLTGIDSYEQYFGPGTRLTVT.

This chain connects TRBV7-9 to TRBJ2-7, with a possible D match to TRBD2 (5 bases). Germline loops: CDR1 SEHNR, CDR2 FQNEAQ (reference sequence). CDR3 length equals 13 residues. V was shortened by 6 bases and J by 6 bases, with 15 bases between the two germline ends. CDR3 residues: CASSYEGALEQYF. DNA of the CDR3: TGTGCCAGCAGTTATGAGGGAGCCCTCGAGCAGTACTTC. The full variable domain, its missing parts supplied by reference TRBV7-9 and TRBJ2-7, is DTGVSQNPRHKITKRGQNVTFRCDPISEHNRLYWYRQTLGQGPEFLTYFQNEAQLEKSRLLSDRFSAERPKGSFSTLEIQRTEQGDSAMYLCASSYEGALEQYFGPGTRLTVT.

This clonotype was seen only a few times. J is TRBJ1-2 and V is TRBV20-1, with TRBD1 matching over 9 bases. V lost 5 bases to trimming and J lost 4 bases; unmatched junction nucleotides: 5. The CDR3 loop spans 13 amino acids. The germline V gene has CDR1 DFQATT and CDR2 SNEGSKA (reference sequence). In DNA form, the CDR3 reads TGCAGTGCTTTGACAGGGGGAGGCTATGGCTACACCTTC. This sequence encodes CSALTGGGYGYTF.